The clone carrying this TCR beta chain was counted only a few times. The CDR3 has 15 amino acids. The ends were cut back, 0 bases at V and 5 bases at J, with 11 bases in the middle. The germline V gene has CDR1 SGHNT and CDR2 YENEEA. The data stem from a study of regulatory T cells in long-lasting Graves disease. CDR3-region Arm-PCR and iRepertoire HTBI primers produced the TCR beta libraries. TCRdb passed the multiplex PCR reads through MiXCR, listing each CDR3 protein once. Of a few hundred thousand distinct CDR3 sequences in the sample, 13% were seen once. Time point indicated: newly diagnosed GD, antithyroid drugs for less than 3 months. PBMCs were the source of the RNA used for TCR sequencing. American Thyroid Association guidelines served as the basis for diagnosing Graves' disease. The data were also submitted as part of a second study, on T cells in Graves' hyperthyroidism and ophthalmopathy. From that study: Stability of Graves' hyperthyroidism was defined as absent ophthalmopathy progression within 18 months. A first-round RT-PCR of the TCR CDR3 used the HTBI primer set. Most thyroid clonotypes expanded above 0.001 were also detected in blood.

The TCR was taken from a man under 40 with Graves disease. The rearrangement uses TRBV11-3 and TRBJ2-4, with D possibly TRBD1 on 5 matching bases. Sequencing used peripheral blood mononuclear cells (PBMCs), obtained at new diagnosis, from a patient treated with antithyroid drugs. The CDR3 region has the DNA TGTGCCAGCAGCTTAGATCCAGGGCTTCAAAACATTCAGTACTTC. Its translation is CASSLDPGLQNIQYF.